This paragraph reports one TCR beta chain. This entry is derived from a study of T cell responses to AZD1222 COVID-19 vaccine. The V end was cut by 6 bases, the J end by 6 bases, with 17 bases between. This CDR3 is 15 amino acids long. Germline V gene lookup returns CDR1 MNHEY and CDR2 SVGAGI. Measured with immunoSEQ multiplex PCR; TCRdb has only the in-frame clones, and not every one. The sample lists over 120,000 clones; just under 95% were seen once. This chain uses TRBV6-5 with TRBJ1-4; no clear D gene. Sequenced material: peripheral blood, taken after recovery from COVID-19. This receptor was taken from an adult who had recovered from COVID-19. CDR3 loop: CASSNNRYRDEKLFF. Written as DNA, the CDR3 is TGTGCCAGCAGCAACAACAGATATCGGGATGAAAAACTGTTTTTT.